The subject of this entry is one TCR beta chain. Its antigen is unknown. These data are taken from a study of T cells in localized non-small cell lung cancer. The junction had 4 bases not matched to a gene; V was cut back by 4 bases and J by 5 bases. The CDR3 is made up of 13 amino acids. CDR1 and CDR2 from the germline V gene are SGHRS and YFSETQ. Profiling relied on immunoSEQ multiplex PCR, and the TCRdb table lists in-frame clones only, not all of them. Altogether under 65,000 clones are present, roughly four fifths being singletons, with the ten largest covering 20%. Study findings and constraints: The study linked higher blood T cell density to longer overall survival. Compared with tumor, uninvolved adjacent lung displayed greater T cell clonality, ranking highest overall. Researchers found a median approximately 55 of the top 100 tumor clones in adjacent lung.

This chain links TRBV5-1 with TRBJ2-7, with 9 nucleotides matching TRBD1. This receptor was obtained from a female donor aged 60 or older with stage II squamous cell lung carcinoma. Sequences were derived from peripheral blood, sampled before any cancer treatment. In nucleotides, the CDR3 is TGCGCCAGCAGCAAGGGACAGGGCGACGAGCAGTACTTC. This gives the protein CASSKGQGDEQYF.